Listed below are T cell receptor beta chains from one sample, sequenced in a study of radiotherapy plus CTLA-4 blockade in lung cancer. Using immunoSEQ multiplex PCR, the repertoire was profiled, and TCRdb retains in-frame clones only, with some absent. The sample shows roughly 51,000 clones, 80% to 90% of them seen only once. The source material was peripheral blood, sampled from a patient treated with radiotherapy plus ipilimumab. The origin of the receptors is a human donor with non-small cell lung cancer that progressed on radiotherapy plus ipilimumab. Some clones in this sample may be carry-over from other donors' samples. CDR3s include the opening cysteine and the closing phenylalanine or tryptophan. The order of the fields is V gene, D gene, clone size, J gene, CDR3 DNA, CDR3 protein. The D gene is left open where the match is weak. Clone sizes are given selectively: once, few, many, or a class where the clone is expanded.

>TRBV27|NA|NA|TRBJ1-3
TGTGCCAGCAGCCGCCAGGGGCTGGGAAACACCATATATTTT
CASSRQGLGNTIYF
>TRBV13|TRBD1|once|TRBJ2-3
TGTGCCAGCAGCCCACCGGGGACAGCCTATACGCAGTATTTT
CASSPPGTAYTQYF
>TRBV28|TRBD1|NA|TRBJ1-4
TGTGCCAGCAGTTTCGGGGCAGGGGGCGCGAAAAAACTGTTTTTT
CASSFGAGGAKKLFF
>TRBV2|NA|NA|TRBJ1-6
TGTGCCAGCAATAGCATGCCCGTCCCCCTCCACTTT
CASNSMPVPLHF
>TRBV7-2|TRBD2|NA|TRBJ2-1
TGTGCCAGCAGCTTAGTAGCGGGGTCTGAGCAGTTCTTC
CASSLVAGSEQFF
>TRBV29-1|TRBD1|NA|TRBJ2-1
TGCAGCGTTGGACAGGGGGGGAATGAGCAGTTCTTC
CSVGQGGNEQFF
>TRBV2|NA|NA|TRBJ2-7
TGTGCCAGCTTACAGTCTTTGGGCTACGAGCAGTACTTC
CASLQSLGYEQYF
>TRBV7-6|TRBD1|NA|TRBJ2-5
TGTGCCAGCAGCAATAGGATGACAGGGGGCGCAGAGACCCAGTACTTC
CASSNRMTGGAETQYF
>TRBV4-1|TRBD2|NA|TRBJ2-7
TGCGCCAGCAGCCACGGAACCCCGGGGGGACCGGACCAGTACTTC
CASSHGTPGGPDQYF
>TRBV4-1|TRBD1|NA|TRBJ2-7
TGCGCCAGCAGCCAAGACCGAGGGACAGGGGCCTACGAGCAGTACTTC
CASSQDRGTGAYEQYF
>TRBV5-6|NA|NA|TRBJ1-1
TGTGCCAGCAGCTTTATGCAGGTGAACACTGAAGCTTTCTTT
CASSFMQVNTEAFF
>TRBV5-1|NA|NA|TRBJ1-3
TGCGCCAGCAGCCAGGACAGCGCTGGAAACACCATATATTTT
CASSQDSAGNTIYF
>TRBV5-1|NA|once|TRBJ2-5
TGCGCCAGCAGCTCGAACACGGGAAGACAAGAGACCCAGTACTTC
CASSSNTGRQETQYF
>TRBV2|TRBD1|NA|TRBJ1-1
TGTGCCAGCAGTGGACAGGGTAACACTGAAGCTTTCTTT
CASSGQGNTEAFF
>TRBV6-5|NA|NA|TRBJ2-7
TGTGCCAGCAGTTACTCCCGTTTCTACGAGCAGTACTTC
CASSYSRFYEQYF
>TRBV18|TRBD2|NA|TRBJ2-1
TGTGCCAGCTCGGGAAGACTAGCGGGGGTAAATGAGCAGTTCTTC
CASSGRLAGVNEQFF
>TRBV5-1|NA|NA|TRBJ1-1
TGCGCCAGCAGCCTCCGGACAGAGACGAACACTGAAGCTTTCTTT
CASSLRTETNTEAFF
>TRBV21-1|NA|NA|TRBJ2-7
TGTGCCAGCATGAGAACCAGGGGGCTCGTCTACGAGCAGTACTTC
CASMRTRGLVYEQYF
>TRBV19|NA|NA|TRBJ1-2
TGTGCCAGTAGTCCCCGGGCCAGGGTCTATGGCTACACCTTC
CASSPRARVYGYTF
>TRBV27|NA|NA|TRBJ2-3
TGTGCCAGCAGCCGACAGGATTGGGGAGATACGCAGTATTTT
CASSRQDWGDTQYF
>TRBV7-2|NA|few|TRBJ2-7
TGTGCCAGCAGCTTAGAAACAGCCTCCTACGAGCAGTACTTC
CASSLETASYEQYF
>TRBV4-3|NA|NA|TRBJ2-2
TGCGCCAGCAGCCAAGACGCCTTACTGTCCGGGGAGCTGTTTTTT
CASSQDALLSGELFF
>TRBV6-4|NA|NA|TRBJ2-3
TGTGCCAGCAAATCGGAGACTAGCACAGATACGCAGTATTTT
CASKSETSTDTQYF
>TRBV28|NA|NA|TRBJ2-3
TGTGCCGGCAACAGGGCTAGCACAGATACGCAGTATTTT
CAGNRASTDTQYF
>TRBV28|NA|NA|TRBJ2-7
TGTGCCAGCAGAGTTGGCCCCTACGAGCAGTACTTC
CASRVGPYEQYF
>TRBV18|NA|NA|TRBJ2-1
TGTGCCAGCTCACCTCTAACAGGGAGTATGGCCTACAATGAGCAGTTCTTC
CASSPLTGSMAYNEQFF
>TRBV11-2|TRBD2|NA|TRBJ2-3
TGTGCCAGCAGCCCAAGGATGCGACTAGCGGGAGTCGCAGATACGCAGTATTTT
CASSPRMRLAGVADTQYF
>TRBV29-1|NA|few|TRBJ1-1
TGCAGCGTTGAAGGACAAGGTTACACTGAAGCTTTCTTT
CSVEGQGYTEAFF
>TRBV5-6|NA|NA|TRBJ2-7
TGTGCCAGCAGCTTGGAAGAGTATACCTACGAGCAGTACTTC
CASSLEEYTYEQYF
>TRBV19|TRBD1|once|TRBJ2-7
TGTGCCAGTAGCTCGACAGGGACGTACGCCGAGCAGTACTTC
CASSSTGTYAEQYF
>TRBV5-1|TRBD1|NA|TRBJ2-3
TGCGCCAGCAGCTTGGAGGGGGCAGGGGGAGATACGCAGTATTTT
CASSLEGAGGDTQYF
>TRBV7-8|NA|NA|TRBJ2-7
TGTGCCAGCAGCTTGACTAGTAGTTACGAGCAGTACTTC
CASSLTSSYEQYF
>TRBV30|TRBD1|NA|TRBJ2-5
TGTGCCTTGGGACAGGGGGCTGAGACCCAGTACTTC
CALGQGAETQYF
>TRBV6-5|TRBD1|NA|TRBJ1-5
TGTGCCAGCAGTTGGAACAGGGGTAGCAATCAGCCCCAGCATTTT
CASSWNRGSNQPQHF
>TRBV5-1|NA|NA|TRBJ2-1
TGCGCCAGCAGCTTGAGAGGGATGGAGCAGTTCTTC
CASSLRGMEQFF
>TRBV5-6|NA|few|TRBJ2-7
TGTGCCAGCAGCTTGGGACTCGCGGAGCAGTACTTC
CASSLGLAEQYF
>TRBV14|NA|NA|TRBJ2-7
TGTGCCAGCAGCCCAACTCTGGGACACGGAGTTTACGAGCAGTACTTC
CASSPTLGHGVYEQYF
>TRBV7-2|TRBD2|NA|TRBJ2-7
TGTGCCAGCAGCTTAGGGGTAGCGGGAGGACTCTACGAGCAGTACTTC
CASSLGVAGGLYEQYF
>TRBV6-1|TRBD1|NA|TRBJ2-7
TGTGCCAGCAGTGAAGTTGGGACAGATTCCTACGAGCAGTACTTC
CASSEVGTDSYEQYF
>TRBV5-1|NA|NA|TRBJ1-5
TGCGCCAGCAGCTTAGGCGGGGGCCAGCCCCAGCATTTT
CASSLGGGQPQHF
>TRBV9|TRBD1|NA|TRBJ1-2
TGTGCCAGCAGCGAGGGAATGACAGGGGGGTATGGCTACACCTTC
CASSEGMTGGYGYTF
>TRBV5-6|TRBD1|NA|TRBJ2-7
TGTGCCAGCAGACCCGGACAGGGGCCCCTCTACGAGCAGTACTTC
CASRPGQGPLYEQYF
>TRBV6-1|NA|NA|TRBJ1-2
TGTGCCAGCAGTGAAAAGACTGGAAACTATGGCTACACCTTC
CASSEKTGNYGYTF
>TRBV18|NA|NA|TRBJ1-6
TGTGCCAGCTCACCGTATCCAGTATCCCCTAATTCACCCCTCCACTTT
CASSPYPVSPNSPLHF
>TRBV10-3|NA|NA|TRBJ2-6
TGTGCCATCAGTGAGTTTAAACTCCAATCTGGGGCCAACGTCCTGACTTTC
CAISEFKLQSGANVLTF
>TRBV2|TRBD2|NA|TRBJ2-1
TGTGCCAGCAGTAATAGCGGGAGGGCCTTTAGATACAATGAGCAGTTCTTC
CASSNSGRAFRYNEQFF
>TRBV9|TRBD1|NA|TRBJ1-2
TGTGCCAGCAGCGTTGAGACAGGGCTCAGCTATGGCTACACCTTC
CASSVETGLSYGYTF
>TRBV5-6|NA|NA|TRBJ2-3
TGTGCCAGCCTGAACGGGGGGCGGGGAGATACGCAGTATTTT
CASLNGGRGDTQYF